A single sample is the source of the 8 T cell receptor beta chains below, sequenced in a study of T cell responses to AZD1222 COVID-19 vaccine. The data were produced by immunoSEQ multiplex PCR, yet TCRdb's version contains in-frame clones alone and is incomplete. The table has some 56,000 clones, roughly 85% seen once. This specimen was peripheral blood, taken on day 0 of AZD1222 vaccination. These receptors all stem from an adult in good health.

The chain is built from TRBV29-1 and TRBJ2-3; D possibly corresponds to TRBD1 (6 bases). This CDR3 is built from 14 residues. Between the trimmed V and J ends, which lost 6 bases and 3 bases, there was a span of 16 bases. Germline assignment: CDR1 SQVTM and CDR2 ANQGSEA. This CDR3 is CSVIRGRGTDTQYF. DNA of the CDR3: TGCAGCGTAATAAGAGGCAGGGGAACAGATACGCAGTATTTT.

This clone was counted between two and nine times. The gene calls are TRBV5-6 and TRBJ2-5, with D uncertain. This CDR3 region has 14 residues. CDR1 SGHDT and CDR2 YYEEEE come from the germline V gene. V lost 0 bases to trimming and J lost 5 bases, with 11 bases between them. This chain's CDR3 is CASSLGLGWETQYF. Here the CDR3 DNA reads TGTGCCAGCAGCTTGGGGCTAGGGTGGGAGACCCAGTACTTC.

The chain carries TRBV7-8 and TRBJ2-7; a possible D gene is TRBD1 (6 bases). V was shortened by 2 bases and J by 6 bases, with 11 bases between the two germline ends. The CDR3 covers 13 residues. Germline loops: CDR1 SGHVS, CDR2 FQNEAQ. In DNA form, the CDR3 reads TGTGCCAGCAGCTTAATGGGGGCGGGCGAGCAGTACTTC. Amino acid sequence: CASSLMGAGEQYF. Full variable domain (missing parts from reference TRBV7-8 and TRBJ2-7): GAGVSQSPRYKVAKRGQDVALRCDPISGHVSLFWYQQALGQGPEFLTYFQNEAQLDKSGLPSDRFFAERPEGSVSTLKIQRTQQEDSAVYLCASSLMGAGEQYFGPGTRLTVT.

The rearrangement links TRBV2 to TRBJ1-2; perhaps TRBD1 as D (6 bases). The length of the CDR3 is 12 residues. Germline loops: CDR1 SNHLY, CDR2 FYNNEI. CDR3 DNA: TGTGCTGGTAGGACAGCTAACTATGGCTACACCTTC. Protein sequence: CAGRTANYGYTF.

The chain links TRBV7-3 to TRBJ2-5; D may match TRBD1 or TRBD2 (5 bases each). CDR3 length: 13 amino acids. Germline V gene lookup returns CDR1 SGHTA and CDR2 FQGTGA. The V and J ends lost 2 bases and 5 bases respectively, with 9 bases between them. As DNA, the CDR3 is TGTGCCAGCAGCTTATGGGACGGGGAGACCCAGTACTTC. Protein: CASSLWDGETQYF.

The chain links TRBV7-3 to TRBJ2-1; 9 nucleotides align to TRBD2. The CDR3 is 15 residues long. CDR1 is SGHTA and CDR2 is FQGTGA in the germline V gene. The trim removed 5 bases at V and 0 bases at J, leaving 2 bases unmatched. The CDR3 reads CASSVSGSSYNEQFF. Here the CDR3 DNA reads TGTGCCAGCAGCGTTAGCGGGAGCTCCTACAATGAGCAGTTCTTC.

The rearrangement links TRBV19 to TRBJ1-1, with D hard to call. In germline, CDR1 is LNHDA, CDR2 SQIVND (reference sequence). The CDR3 contains 14 residues. V lost 3 bases to trimming and J lost 1 base, with 9 bases between them. In nucleotides, the CDR3 is TGTGCCAGTAGTATTATAGCAGGGAACACTGAAGCTTTCTTT. This sequence encodes CASSIIAGNTEAFF.

This clone has only one observation. This chain uses TRBV4-2 with TRBJ2-3, with 8 bases identical to TRBD2. This CDR3 contains 15 residues. V lost 3 bases and J lost 1; bases outside the gene matches: 3. Germline CDR1 reads LGHNA; CDR2 reads YNFKEQ. CDR3 nucleotide sequence: TGTGCCAGCAGCCACGTACTAGCGGGCACAGATACGCAGTATTTT. Amino acids: CASSHVLAGTDTQYF.